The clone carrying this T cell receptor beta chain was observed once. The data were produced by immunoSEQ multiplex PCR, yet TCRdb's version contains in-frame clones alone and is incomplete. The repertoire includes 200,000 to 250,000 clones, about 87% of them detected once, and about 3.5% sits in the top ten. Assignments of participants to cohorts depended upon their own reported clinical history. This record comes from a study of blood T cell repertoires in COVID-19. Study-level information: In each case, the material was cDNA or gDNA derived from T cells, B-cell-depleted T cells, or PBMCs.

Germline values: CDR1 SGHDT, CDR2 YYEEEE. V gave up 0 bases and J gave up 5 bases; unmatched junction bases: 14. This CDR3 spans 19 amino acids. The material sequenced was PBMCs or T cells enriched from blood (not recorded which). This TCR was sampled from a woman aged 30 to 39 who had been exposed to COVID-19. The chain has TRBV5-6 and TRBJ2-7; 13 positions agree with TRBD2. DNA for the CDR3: TGTGCCAGCAGCTTGGGCAGGGCGGAGACTAGCGGGAGGTTCGACGAGCAGTACTTC. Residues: CASSLGRAETSGRFDEQYF.